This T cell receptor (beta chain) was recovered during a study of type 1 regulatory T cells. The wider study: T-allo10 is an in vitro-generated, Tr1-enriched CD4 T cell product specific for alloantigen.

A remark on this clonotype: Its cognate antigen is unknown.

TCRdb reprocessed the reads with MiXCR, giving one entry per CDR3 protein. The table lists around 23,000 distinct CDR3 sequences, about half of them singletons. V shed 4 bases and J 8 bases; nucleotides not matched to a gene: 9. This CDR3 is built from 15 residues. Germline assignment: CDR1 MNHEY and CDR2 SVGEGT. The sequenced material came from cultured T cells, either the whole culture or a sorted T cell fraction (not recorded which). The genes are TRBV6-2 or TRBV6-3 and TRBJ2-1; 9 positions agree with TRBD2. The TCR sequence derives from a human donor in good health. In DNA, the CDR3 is TGTGCCAGCAGTTCATGGGCTAGCGGGGTCCATGAGCAGTTCTTC. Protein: CASSSWASGVHEQFF.